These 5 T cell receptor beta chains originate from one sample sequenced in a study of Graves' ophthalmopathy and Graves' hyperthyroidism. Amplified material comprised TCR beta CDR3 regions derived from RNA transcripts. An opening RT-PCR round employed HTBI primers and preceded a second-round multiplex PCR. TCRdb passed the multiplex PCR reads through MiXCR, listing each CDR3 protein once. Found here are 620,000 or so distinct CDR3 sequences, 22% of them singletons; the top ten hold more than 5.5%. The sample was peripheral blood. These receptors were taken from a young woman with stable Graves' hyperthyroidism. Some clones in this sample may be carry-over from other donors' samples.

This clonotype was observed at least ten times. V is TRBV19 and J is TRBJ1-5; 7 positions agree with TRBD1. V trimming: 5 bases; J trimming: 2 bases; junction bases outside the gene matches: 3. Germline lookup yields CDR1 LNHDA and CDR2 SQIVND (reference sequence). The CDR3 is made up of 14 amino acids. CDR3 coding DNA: TGTGCCAGTAGTCAACAGGGGCGCAATCAGCCCCAGCATTTT. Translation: CASSQQGRNQPQHF.

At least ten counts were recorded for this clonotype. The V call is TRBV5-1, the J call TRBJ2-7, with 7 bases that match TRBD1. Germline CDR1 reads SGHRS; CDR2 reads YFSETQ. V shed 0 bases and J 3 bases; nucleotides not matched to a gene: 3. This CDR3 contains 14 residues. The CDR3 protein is CASSLGGQNYEQYF. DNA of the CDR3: TGCGCCAGCAGCTTGGGGGGACAGAACTACGAGCAGTACTTC.

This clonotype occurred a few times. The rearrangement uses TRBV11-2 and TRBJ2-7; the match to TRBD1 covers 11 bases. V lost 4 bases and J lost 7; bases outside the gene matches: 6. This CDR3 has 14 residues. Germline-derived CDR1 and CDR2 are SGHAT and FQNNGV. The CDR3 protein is CASSSDRGRREQYF. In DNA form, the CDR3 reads TGTGCCAGCAGCTCGGACAGGGGGCGCAGGGAGCAGTACTTC.

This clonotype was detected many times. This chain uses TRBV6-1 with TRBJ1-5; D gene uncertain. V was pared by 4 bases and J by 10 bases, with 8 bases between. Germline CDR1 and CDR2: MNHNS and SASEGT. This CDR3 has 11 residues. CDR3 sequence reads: CASSGEIPQHF. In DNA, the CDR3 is TGTGCCAGCAGTGGGGAGATACCCCAGCATTTT.

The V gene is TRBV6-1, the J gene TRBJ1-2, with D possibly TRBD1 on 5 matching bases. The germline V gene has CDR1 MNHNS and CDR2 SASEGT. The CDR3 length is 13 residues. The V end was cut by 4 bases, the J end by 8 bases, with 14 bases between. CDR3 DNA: TGTGCCAGCAGTGGTGCAGGGAGTGGCGGCTACACCTTC. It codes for CASSGAGSGGYTF.